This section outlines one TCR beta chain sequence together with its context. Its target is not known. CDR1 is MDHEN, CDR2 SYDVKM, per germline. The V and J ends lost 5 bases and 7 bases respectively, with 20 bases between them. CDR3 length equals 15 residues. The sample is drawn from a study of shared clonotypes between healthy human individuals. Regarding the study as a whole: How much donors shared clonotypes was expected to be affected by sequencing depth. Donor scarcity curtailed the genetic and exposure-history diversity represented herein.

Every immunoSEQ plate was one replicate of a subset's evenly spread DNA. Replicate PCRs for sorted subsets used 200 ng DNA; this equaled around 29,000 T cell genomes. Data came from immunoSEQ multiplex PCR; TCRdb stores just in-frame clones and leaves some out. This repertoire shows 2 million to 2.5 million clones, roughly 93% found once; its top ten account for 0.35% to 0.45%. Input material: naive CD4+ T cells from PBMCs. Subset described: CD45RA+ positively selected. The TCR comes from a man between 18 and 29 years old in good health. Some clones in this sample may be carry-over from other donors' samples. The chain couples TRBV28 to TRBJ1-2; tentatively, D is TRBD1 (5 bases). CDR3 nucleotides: TGTGCCAGCAGTCTTCCCGCGGGGGGGAGAAGTGGCTACACCTTC. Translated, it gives CASSLPAGGRSGYTF.